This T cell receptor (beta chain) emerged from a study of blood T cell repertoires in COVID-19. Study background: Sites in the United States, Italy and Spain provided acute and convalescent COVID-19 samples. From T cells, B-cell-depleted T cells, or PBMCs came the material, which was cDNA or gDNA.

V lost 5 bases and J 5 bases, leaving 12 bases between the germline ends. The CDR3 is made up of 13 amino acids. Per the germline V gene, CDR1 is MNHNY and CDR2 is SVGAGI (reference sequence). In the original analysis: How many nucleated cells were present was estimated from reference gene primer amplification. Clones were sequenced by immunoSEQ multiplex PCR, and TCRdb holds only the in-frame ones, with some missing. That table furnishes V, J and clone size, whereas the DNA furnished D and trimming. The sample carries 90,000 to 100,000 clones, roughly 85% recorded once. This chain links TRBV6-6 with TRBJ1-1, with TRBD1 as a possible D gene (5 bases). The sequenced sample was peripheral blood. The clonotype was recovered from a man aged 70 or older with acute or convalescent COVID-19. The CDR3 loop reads CASSPPKGTEAFF. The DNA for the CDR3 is TGTGCCAGCAGTCCCCCCAAGGGGACTGAAGCTTTCTTT.